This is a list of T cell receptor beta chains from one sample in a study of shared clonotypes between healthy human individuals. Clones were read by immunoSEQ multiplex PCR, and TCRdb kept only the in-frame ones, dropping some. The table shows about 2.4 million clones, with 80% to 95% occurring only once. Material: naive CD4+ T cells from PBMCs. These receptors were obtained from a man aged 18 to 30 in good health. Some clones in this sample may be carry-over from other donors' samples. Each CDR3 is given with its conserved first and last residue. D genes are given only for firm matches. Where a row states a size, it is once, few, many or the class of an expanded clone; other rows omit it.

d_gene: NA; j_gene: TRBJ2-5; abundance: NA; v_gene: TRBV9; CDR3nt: TGTGCCAGCAGCGTAGGTCAGGCAAACCTCCAAGAGACCCAGTACTTC; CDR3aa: CASSVGQANLQETQYF
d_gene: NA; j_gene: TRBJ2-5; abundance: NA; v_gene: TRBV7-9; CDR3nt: TGTGCCAGCAGCAGGGGCACGGAGACCCAGTACTTC; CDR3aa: CASSRGTETQYF
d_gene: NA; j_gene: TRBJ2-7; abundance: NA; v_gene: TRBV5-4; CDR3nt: TGTGCCAGCAGCTTGAATCGGGGGAAAATCCCCCACGAGCAGTACTTC; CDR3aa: CASSLNRGKIPHEQYF
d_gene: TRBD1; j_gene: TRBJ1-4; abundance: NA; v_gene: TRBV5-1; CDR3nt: TGCGCCAGCAGCCCCGACAGGGTAGGAGAAAAACTGTTTTTT; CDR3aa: CASSPDRVGEKLFF
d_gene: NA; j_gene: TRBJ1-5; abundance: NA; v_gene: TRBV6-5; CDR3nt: TGTGCCAGCAGTTCAGACAGTAGCAATCAGCCCCAGCATTTT; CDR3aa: CASSSDSSNQPQHF
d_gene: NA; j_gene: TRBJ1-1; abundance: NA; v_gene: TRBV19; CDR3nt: TGTGCCAGTATTAGGCCGGGAGTTAACACTGAAGCTTTCTTT; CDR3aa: CASIRPGVNTEAFF
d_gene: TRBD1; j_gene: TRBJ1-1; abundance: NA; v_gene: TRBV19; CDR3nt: TGTGCCAGTAAAGCCCTACAGGGGAGGCAGGCTGAAGCTTTCTTT; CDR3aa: CASKALQGRQAEAFF
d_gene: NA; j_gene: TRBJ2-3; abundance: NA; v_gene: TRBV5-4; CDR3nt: TGTGCCAGCAGCCTGGCCCGTGACACAGATACGCAGTATTTT; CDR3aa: CASSLARDTDTQYF
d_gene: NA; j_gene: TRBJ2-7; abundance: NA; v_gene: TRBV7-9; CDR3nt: TGTGCCAGCAGCCTCGAAAGTCGATACGAGCAGTACTTC; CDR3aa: CASSLESRYEQYF
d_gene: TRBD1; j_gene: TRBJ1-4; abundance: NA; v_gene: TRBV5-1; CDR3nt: TGCGCCAGCAGCTTGGGACAGGGTAACGAAAAACTGTTTTTT; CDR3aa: CASSLGQGNEKLFF
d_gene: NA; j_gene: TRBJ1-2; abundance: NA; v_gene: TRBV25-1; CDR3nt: TGTGCCAGCAGTCAGGATGGCTACACCTTC; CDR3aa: CASSQDGYTF
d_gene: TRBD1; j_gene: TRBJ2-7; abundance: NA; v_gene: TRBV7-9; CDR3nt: TGTGCCAGCAGCTTGTCGGACAGGGGGGACGAGCAGTACTTC; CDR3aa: CASSLSDRGDEQYF
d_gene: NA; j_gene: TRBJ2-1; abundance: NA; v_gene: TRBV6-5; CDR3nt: TGTGCCAGCAGTTCGAAGTCATTGAGCAAGTTCTTC; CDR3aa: CASSSKSLSKFF
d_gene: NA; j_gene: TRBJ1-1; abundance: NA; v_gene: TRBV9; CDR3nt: TGTGCCAGCAGCGTAGGTAGGCAGGGTAGGACTGGAGCTTTCTTT; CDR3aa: CASSVGRQGRTGAFF
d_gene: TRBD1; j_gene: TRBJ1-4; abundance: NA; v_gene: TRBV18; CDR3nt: TGTGCCAGCTCACCGTCTTCCGGGACAGGGGGGATACTGTTTTTT; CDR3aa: CASSPSSGTGGILFF
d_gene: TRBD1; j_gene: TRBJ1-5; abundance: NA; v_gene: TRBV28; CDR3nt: TGTGCCAGCAGTTTAAGACAGGGTGTTAGGCCCCAGCATTTT; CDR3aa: CASSLRQGVRPQHF
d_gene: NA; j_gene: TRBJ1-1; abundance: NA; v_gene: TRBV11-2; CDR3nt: TGTGCCAGCAGCTTAGAGGGGGCAGGGCGGGCTTTCTTT; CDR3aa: CASSLEGAGRAFF
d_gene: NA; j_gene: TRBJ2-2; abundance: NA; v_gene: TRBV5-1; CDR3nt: TGCGCCAGCAGCTTGGAAGGGGGCGGGGAGCTGTTTTTT; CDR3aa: CASSLEGGGELFF
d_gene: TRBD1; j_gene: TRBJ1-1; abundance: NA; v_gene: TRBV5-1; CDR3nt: TGCGCCAGCAGCTTGGCCACAGGGGAGTCGACTGAAGCTTTCTTT; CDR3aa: CASSLATGESTEAFF
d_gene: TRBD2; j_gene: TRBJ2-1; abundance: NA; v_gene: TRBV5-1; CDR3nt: TGCGCCAGCAGCACAGGGACTAGCGGGAGGGCCGGCGGCAATGAGCAGTTCTTC; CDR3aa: CASSTGTSGRAGGNEQFF
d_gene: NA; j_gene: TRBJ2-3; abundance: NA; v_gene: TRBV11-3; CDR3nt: TGTGCCAGCAGCTCCAGCGGGCCGGGGGCCAGTGGTACGCAGTATTTT; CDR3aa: CASSSSGPGASGTQYF
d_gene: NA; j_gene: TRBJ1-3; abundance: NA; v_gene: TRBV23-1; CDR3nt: TGCGCCAGCAACGATTTTTTACAGGCTAGCTCTGGAAACACCATATATTTT; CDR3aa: CASNDFLQASSGNTIYF
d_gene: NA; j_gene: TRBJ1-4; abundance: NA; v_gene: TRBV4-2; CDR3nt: TGTGCCAGCAGCCCCAAGGGGCCGGGCCCGGGGGAAAAACTGTTTTTT; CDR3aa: CASSPKGPGPGEKLFF
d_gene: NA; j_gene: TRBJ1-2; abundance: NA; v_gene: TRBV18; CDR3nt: TGTGCCAGCTCACCAGATGTTAGGGGCAGCTATGGCTACACCTTC; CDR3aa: CASSPDVRGSYGYTF
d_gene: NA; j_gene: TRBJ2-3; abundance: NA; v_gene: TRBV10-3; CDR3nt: TGTGCCATCAACCGGGACAGCACAGATACGCAGTATTTT; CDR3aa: CAINRDSTDTQYF
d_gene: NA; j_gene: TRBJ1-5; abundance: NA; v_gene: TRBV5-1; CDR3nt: TGCGCCAGCAGCTCGGTTTCGGGTCAGCCCCAGCATTTT; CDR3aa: CASSSVSGQPQHF
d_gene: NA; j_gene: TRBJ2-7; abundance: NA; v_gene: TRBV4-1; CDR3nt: TGCGCCAGCAGCTTAGAGGACTACTCAATCCCCTACGAGCAGTACTTC; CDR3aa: CASSLEDYSIPYEQYF
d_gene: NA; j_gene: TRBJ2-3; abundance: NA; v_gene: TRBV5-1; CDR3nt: TGCGCCAGCAGTTCCGAGTACGGCGGAGAAGTCACAGATACGCAGTATTTT; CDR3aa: CASSSEYGGEVTDTQYF
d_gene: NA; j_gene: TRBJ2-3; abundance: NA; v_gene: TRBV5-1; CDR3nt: TGCGCCAGCAGCTTGATACCTCTGGGGGGCACAGATACGCAGTATTTT; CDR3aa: CASSLIPLGGTDTQYF
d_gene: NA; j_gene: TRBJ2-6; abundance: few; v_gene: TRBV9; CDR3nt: TGTGCCAGCAGCGTAGCAGGGTCTGGGGCCAACGTCCTGACTTTC; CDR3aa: CASSVAGSGANVLTF
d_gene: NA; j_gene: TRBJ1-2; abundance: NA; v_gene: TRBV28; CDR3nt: TGTGCCAGCAGTCCGTCAGGGGTGTATGGCTACACCTTC; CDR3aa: CASSPSGVYGYTF
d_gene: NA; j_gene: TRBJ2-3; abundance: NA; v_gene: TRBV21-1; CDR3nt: TGTGCCAGCAGCTTGGCAGTATGGGATACGCAGTATTTT; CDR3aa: CASSLAVWDTQYF
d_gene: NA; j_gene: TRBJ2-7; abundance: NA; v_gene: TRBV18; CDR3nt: TGTGCCAGCTCACCACCCGGGGCCTCCTCCTACGAGCAGTACTTC; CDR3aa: CASSPPGASSYEQYF
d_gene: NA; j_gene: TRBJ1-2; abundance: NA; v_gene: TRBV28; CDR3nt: TGTGCCAGCAGCTTCGACAGTTTAGGCGGCTACACCTTC; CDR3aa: CASSFDSLGGYTF
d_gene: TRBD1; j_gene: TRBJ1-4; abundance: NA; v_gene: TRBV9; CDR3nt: TGTGCCAGCAGCACCTCCGGGACAGGGGGTGAAAAACTGTTTTTT; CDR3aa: CASSTSGTGGEKLFF
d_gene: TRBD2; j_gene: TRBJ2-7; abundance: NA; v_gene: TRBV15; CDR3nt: TGTGCCACCAGCAGAGAAGTCACCCGGCTAGCGGGAGGGCCGGACCACGAGCAGTACTTC; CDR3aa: CATSREVTRLAGGPDHEQYF
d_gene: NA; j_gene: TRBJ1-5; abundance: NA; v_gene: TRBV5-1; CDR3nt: TGCGCCAGCAGGATGGACCCAAATCAGCCCCAGCATTTT; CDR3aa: CASRMDPNQPQHF
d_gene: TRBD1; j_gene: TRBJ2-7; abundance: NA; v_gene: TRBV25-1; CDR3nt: TGTGCCAGCAGTAAGATACAGGGGGCGGGCTACGAGCAGTACTTC; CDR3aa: CASSKIQGAGYEQYF
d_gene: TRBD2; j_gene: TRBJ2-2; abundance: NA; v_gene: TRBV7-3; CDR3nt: TGTGCCAGCAGCTCGTTAGCGGGAGGGGCCGGGGAGCTGTTTTTT; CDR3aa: CASSSLAGGAGELFF
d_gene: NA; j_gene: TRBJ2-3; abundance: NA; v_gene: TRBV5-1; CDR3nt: TGCGCCAGCAGCTCCACCGACTTAGGGACAGATACGCAGTATTTT; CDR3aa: CASSSTDLGTDTQYF
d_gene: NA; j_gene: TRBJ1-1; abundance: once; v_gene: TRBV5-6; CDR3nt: TGTGCCAGCAGCTTGGTGGCAGGGACGTCGAAAGCGGCAGCTTTCTTT; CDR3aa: CASSLVAGTSKAAAFF
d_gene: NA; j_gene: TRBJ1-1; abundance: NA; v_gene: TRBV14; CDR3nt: TGTGCCAGCAGCCAAGCGATGAACACTGAAGCTTTCTTT; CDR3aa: CASSQAMNTEAFF
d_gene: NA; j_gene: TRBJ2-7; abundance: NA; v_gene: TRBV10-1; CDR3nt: TGCGCCATCAAGCCCACCCGCTACGAGCAGTACTTC; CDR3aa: CAIKPTRYEQYF
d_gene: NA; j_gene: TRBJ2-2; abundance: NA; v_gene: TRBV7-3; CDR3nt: TGTGCCAGCAGCTCCCGCCCCCAGGGCACCGGGGAGCTGTTTTTT; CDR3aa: CASSSRPQGTGELFF
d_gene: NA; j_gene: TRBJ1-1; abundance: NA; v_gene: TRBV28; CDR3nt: TGTGCACCGCCGCTTAACACTGAAGCTTTCTTT; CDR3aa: CAPPLNTEAFF
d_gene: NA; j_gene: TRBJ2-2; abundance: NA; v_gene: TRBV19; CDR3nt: TGTGCCAGTAGTTCAACACGGGTCGGGGAGCTGTTTTTT; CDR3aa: CASSSTRVGELFF
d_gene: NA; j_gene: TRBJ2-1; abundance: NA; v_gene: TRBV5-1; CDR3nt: TGCGCCAGCAGCTTACTGAGTGGTGTCGGGAGAGGGGCCTACAATGAGCAGTTCTTC; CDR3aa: CASSLLSGVGRGAYNEQFF
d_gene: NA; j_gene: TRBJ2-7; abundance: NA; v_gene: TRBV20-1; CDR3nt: TGCAGTGCTAGACGACTATACGAGCAGTACTTC; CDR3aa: CSARRLYEQYF
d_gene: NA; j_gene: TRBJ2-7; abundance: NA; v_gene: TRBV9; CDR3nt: TGTGCCAGCAGCGTAAGTTGGCGGAACTACGAGCAGTACTTC; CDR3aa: CASSVSWRNYEQYF
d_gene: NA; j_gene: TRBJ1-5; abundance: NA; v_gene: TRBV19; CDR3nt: TGTGCCAGTAGTATTGGGGTCGGGAAGCCCCAGCATTTT; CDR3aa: CASSIGVGKPQHF
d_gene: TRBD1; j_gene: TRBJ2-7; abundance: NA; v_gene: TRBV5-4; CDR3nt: TGTGCCAGCAGCTGGGGGACAGGGGGAGGCTACGAGCAGTACTTC; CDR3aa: CASSWGTGGGYEQYF
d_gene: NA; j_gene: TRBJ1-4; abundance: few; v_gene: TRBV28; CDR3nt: TGTGCCAGCGGCGGCAGGGGTAATGAAAAACTGTTTTTT; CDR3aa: CASGGRGNEKLFF
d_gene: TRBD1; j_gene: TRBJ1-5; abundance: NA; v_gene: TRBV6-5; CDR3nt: TGTGCCAGCAGAAGTAAGGGGGCCAACAGTCAGCCCCAGCATTTT; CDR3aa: CASRSKGANSQPQHF
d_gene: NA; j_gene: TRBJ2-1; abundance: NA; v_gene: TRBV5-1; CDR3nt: TGCGCCAGCCGAATAGACCTAGGACTCTTAACAAACAATGAGCAGTTCTTC; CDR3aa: CASRIDLGLLTNNEQFF
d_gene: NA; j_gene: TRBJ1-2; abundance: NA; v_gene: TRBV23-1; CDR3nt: TGCGCCTACCGGGACCAATTCGAACAAGAGGTTCACTATGGCTACACCTTC; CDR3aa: CAYRDQFEQEVHYGYTF